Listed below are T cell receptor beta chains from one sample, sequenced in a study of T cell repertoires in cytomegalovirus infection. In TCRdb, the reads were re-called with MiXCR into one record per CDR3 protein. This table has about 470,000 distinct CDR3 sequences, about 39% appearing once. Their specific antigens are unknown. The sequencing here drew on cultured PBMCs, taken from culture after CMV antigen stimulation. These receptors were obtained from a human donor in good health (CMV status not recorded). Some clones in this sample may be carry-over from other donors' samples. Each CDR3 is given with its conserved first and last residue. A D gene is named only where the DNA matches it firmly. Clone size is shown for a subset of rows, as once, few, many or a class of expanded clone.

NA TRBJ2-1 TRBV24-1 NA TGTGCCACCAGTGATCCAAGACTAGTAAATGAGCAGTTCTTC CATSDPRLVNEQFF
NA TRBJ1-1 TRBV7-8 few TGTGCCAGCAGCGGGAACAGGGTTAGCACTGAAGCTTTCTTT CASSGNRVSTEAFF
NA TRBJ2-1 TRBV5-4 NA TGTGCCAGCAGCTCGCCCGGGACGGACAACAATGAGCAGTTCTTC CASSSPGTDNNEQFF
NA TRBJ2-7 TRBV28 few TGTGCCAGCAGTTACGCAGACCGTCCCACCTACGAGCAGTACTTC CASSYADRPTYEQYF
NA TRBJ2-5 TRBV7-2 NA TGTGCCAGCAGCTCTCAGGGGCAACGGGGAGAGACCCAGTACTTC CASSSQGQRGETQYF
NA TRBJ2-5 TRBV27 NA TGTGCCAGCAGTGATGAAGAGACCCAGTACTTC CASSDEETQYF
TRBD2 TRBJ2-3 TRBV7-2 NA TGTGCCAGCACTCACAGCGGGGGGGGAGCAGATACGCAGTATTTT CASTHSGGGADTQYF
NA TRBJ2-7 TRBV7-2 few TGTGCCAGCAGCTTATCGGGACCCGACAGAAGGGGCCGACACTTC CASSLSGPDRRGRHF
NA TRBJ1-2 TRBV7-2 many TGTGCCAGCAGTCTCCGGGGGGATGGCTACACCTTC CASSLRGDGYTF
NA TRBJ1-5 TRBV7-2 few TGTGCCAGCAGCTGGAGGGTGGATCAGCCCCAGCATTTT CASSWRVDQPQHF
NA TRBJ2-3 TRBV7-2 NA TGTGCCAGCAGCTTAGCCCCATCACCTGGCACGCAGTATTTT CASSLAPSPGTQYF
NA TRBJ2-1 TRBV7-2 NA TGTGCCAGCAGCCAAAGAGTTGGGGATGAGCAGTTCTTC CASSQRVGDEQFF
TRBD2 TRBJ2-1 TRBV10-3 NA TGTGCCATCAGCGAGCGGGAGAGGAGCTACAATGAGCAGTTCTTC CAISERERSYNEQFF
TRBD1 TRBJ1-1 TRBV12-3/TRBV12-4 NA TGTGCCAGCAGTTTTGTGACAGGGGTGACTGAAGCTTTCTTT CASSFVTGVTEAFF
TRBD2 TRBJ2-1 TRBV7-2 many TGTGCCAGCAGCTTAGGGCGGGGGTCCTACAATGAGCAGTTCTTC CASSLGRGSYNEQFF
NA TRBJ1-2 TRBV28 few TGTGCCAGCAGCATCCCTTTGAGCGGCTACACCTTC CASSIPLSGYTF
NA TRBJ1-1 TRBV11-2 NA TGTGCCAGCAGCTTAGTTAGTCCGAACACTGAAGCTTTCTTT CASSLVSPNTEAFF
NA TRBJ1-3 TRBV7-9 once TGTGCCAGCAGCTGGATAACCCCTCGGAACACCATATATTTT CASSWITPRNTIYF
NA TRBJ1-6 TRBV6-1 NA TGTGCCAGCAGTGAAGACAGGGTTAAATCACCCCTCCACTTT CASSEDRVKSPLHF
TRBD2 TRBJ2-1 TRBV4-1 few TGCGCCAGCAGCCAAGATGGGGCTAGCGGGAGCATCAATGAGCAGTTCTTC CASSQDGASGSINEQFF
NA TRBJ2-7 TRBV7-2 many TGTGCCAGCAGCCCTCTCGGTCCCTACGAGCAGTACTTC CASSPLGPYEQYF
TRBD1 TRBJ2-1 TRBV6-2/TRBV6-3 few TGTGCCAGCAGCCCCAGAACAGGGGCCTACAATGAGCAGTTCTTC CASSPRTGAYNEQFF
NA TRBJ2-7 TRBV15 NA TGTGCCACCAGCAGATCCCCCCTAGCTACCTACGAGCAGTACTTC CATSRSPLATYEQYF
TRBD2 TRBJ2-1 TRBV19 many TGTGCCAGTAGTATATCCCTTTTACGACAGGGGACTAGCGGGACCCAACACTCCTACAATGAGCAGTTCTTC CASSISLLRQGTSGTQHSYNEQFF
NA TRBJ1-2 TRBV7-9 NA TGTGCCAGCAGCTTAGCCAGGGAAGCCGTCGTGCTCGATGGCTACACCTTC CASSLAREAVVLDGYTF
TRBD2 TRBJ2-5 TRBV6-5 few TGTGCCAGCCGGACAGCGGGGGCGAACCAAGAGACCCAGTACTTC CASRTAGANQETQYF
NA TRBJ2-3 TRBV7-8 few TGTGCCAGCAGCTTTGGTACTTTGGCCTATACGCAGTATTTT CASSFGTLAYTQYF
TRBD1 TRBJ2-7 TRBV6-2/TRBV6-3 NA TGTGCCAGCAGTACAGGGGACCCAACCTACGAGCAGTACTTC CASSTGDPTYEQYF
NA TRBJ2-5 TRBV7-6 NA TGTGCCAGCAGCCCGGAGCTAGTACAAGAGACCCAGTACTTC CASSPELVQETQYF
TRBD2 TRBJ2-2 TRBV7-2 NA TGTGCCAGCAGCGTCCTAGGACTAGCGGGAGGGGTGAACACCGGGGAGCTGTTTTTT CASSVLGLAGGVNTGELFF
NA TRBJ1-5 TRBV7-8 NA TGTGCCAGCGCCGACAGGAGGATGAATCAGCCCCAGCATTTT CASADRRMNQPQHF
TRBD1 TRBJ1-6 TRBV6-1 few TGTGCCAGCAGCCCTGAACAGGGGCGTAGAAATTCACCCCTCCACTTT CASSPEQGRRNSPLHF
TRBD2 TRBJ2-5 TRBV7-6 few TGTGCCAGCAGCTTACCCCGCGTGGGCGGGAGAGAGACCCAGTACTTC CASSLPRVGGRETQYF
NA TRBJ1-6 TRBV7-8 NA TGTGCCAGCAGCTTGGTGGGAGGGGGGAATAATAATTCACCCCTCCACTTT CASSLVGGGNNNSPLHF
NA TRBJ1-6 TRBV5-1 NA TGCGCCAGCAGCCTGGCCCCCGACGGAGCCAATTCACCCCTCCACTTT CASSLAPDGANSPLHF
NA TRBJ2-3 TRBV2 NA TGTGCCAGCGGAGAAATGTTAGCAGGGGATACGCAGTATTTT CASGEMLAGDTQYF
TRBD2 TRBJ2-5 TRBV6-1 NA TGTGCCAGCAGTGACTACACCGGGACTAGCGGTCAAGAGACCCAGTACTTC CASSDYTGTSGQETQYF
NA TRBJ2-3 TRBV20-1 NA TGCAGTGCTAGCCTGAGTCCGGATACGCAGTATTTT CSASLSPDTQYF
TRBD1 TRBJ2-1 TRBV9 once TGTGCCAGCAGTGATACCGGGACAGGGCCCTACAATGAGCAGTTCTTC CASSDTGTGPYNEQFF
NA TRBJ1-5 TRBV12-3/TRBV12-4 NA TGTGCCAGCAGTTTTGGTCAACATCAGCCCCAGCATTTT CASSFGQHQPQHF
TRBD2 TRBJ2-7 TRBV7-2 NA TGTGCCAGCACTCGGCTAGCGGGAAGGTACGAGCAGTACTTC CASTRLAGRYEQYF
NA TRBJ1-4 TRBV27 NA TGTGCCAGCAGTTTAAGACATAAGTCGGCAACTAATGAAAAACTGTTTTTT CASSLRHKSATNEKLFF
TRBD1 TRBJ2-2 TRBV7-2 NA TGTGCCAGCAGCTTACGGACAGGGGGCAACACCGGGGAGCTGTTTTTT CASSLRTGGNTGELFF
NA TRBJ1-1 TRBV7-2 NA TGTGCCAGCAGCACCCGACAGGTATCTGAAGCTTTCTTT CASSTRQVSEAFF
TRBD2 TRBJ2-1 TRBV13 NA TGTGCCAGCAGCCACCGACGGGAGTCCTGGACTAGCGGCTACAATGAGCAGTTCTTC CASSHRRESWTSGYNEQFF
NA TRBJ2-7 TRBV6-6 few TGTGCCAGCAGCCAAATCCCAGGTTACGAGCAGTACTTC CASSQIPGYEQYF
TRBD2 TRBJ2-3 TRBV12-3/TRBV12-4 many TGTGCCAGCAGTTTAGTCGGGACTAGTTGGGCCACAGATACGCAGTATTTT CASSLVGTSWATDTQYF
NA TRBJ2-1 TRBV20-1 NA TGCAGTGCTTACCGGGACGCCCTTAGGGATGAGCAGTTCTTC CSAYRDALRDEQFF
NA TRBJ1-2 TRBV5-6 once TGTGCCAGCAGCTTAGGACAGCTCGTGCTGGAGGGCTACACCTTC CASSLGQLVLEGYTF
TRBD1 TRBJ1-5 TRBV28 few TGTGCCAGCAGAACAGACAGGGTATGGAAGCCCCAGCATTTT CASRTDRVWKPQHF
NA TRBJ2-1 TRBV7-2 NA TGTGCCAGCAGCTTAGCGTCCCTAGAGTGGTTCTTC CASSLASLEWFF
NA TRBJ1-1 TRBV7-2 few TGTGCCAGCAGCTTAGATAAGGGTACCATGAACACTGAAGCTTTCTTT CASSLDKGTMNTEAFF
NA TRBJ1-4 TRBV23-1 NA TGCGCCAGCAGTCAACTTCGGTCTCCCGATAGGGGACTAATTGAAAAACTGTTTTTT CASSQLRSPDRGLIEKLFF
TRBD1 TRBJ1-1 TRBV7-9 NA TGTGCCAGCAGCCCCTTGACAGGGCGAACTGAAGCTTTCTTT CASSPLTGRTEAFF